The 24 T cell receptor beta chains in this list originate from one sample, sequenced in a study of blood T cells in healthy people across ages (dated by TCRdb to the mid-2010s). Library generation was performed with 5' RACE. Data came from an Illumina HiSeq 2500. A second PCR of 7 to 11 cycles was run with a J-beta primer mix and a sample-barcoded 5' primer. TCRdb's own reprocessing of the public reads used fastp at Q25 and MiXCR and kept productive beta chains. CDR3 protein sequences are deduplicated, and each keeps its most common genes and DNA. This sample gives 1,100,000 or so distinct CDR3 sequences in total; more than 35% of them show up just once. The ten largest clones add up to approximately 20% of the sample. The source material was blood. The receptor source for this set is an older woman in good health.

This clonotype turned up a few times. The chain links TRBV5-4 to TRBJ2-4; tentative D call: TRBD1 (5 bases). Germline values: CDR1 SGHNT, CDR2 YYREEE (reference sequence). This CDR3 comprises 14 residues. V lost 0 bases, J lost 7 bases, and 11 bases lay in between. CDR3 sequence: CASSLGTGRNIQYF. The CDR3 DNA sequence: TGTGCCAGCAGCTTGGGAACAGGAAGGAACATTCAGTACTTC.

This clonotype was found a few times. The rearrangement joins TRBV20-1 to TRBJ2-7, with D possibly being TRBD1 (6 bases). The germline V and J ends were trimmed by 3 bases and 4 bases, with 13 bases remaining between them. The CDR3 spans 13 residues. Looked up from germline, CDR1 is DFQATT and CDR2 is SNEGSKA (reference sequence). The CDR3 is CSARAQGWYEQYF. As DNA, the CDR3 is TGCAGTGCTAGGGCACAGGGATGGTACGAGCAGTACTTC.

Worth noting for this clonotype: The CDR3 does not close with the conserved phenylalanine or tryptophan, likely indicating a read error. The gene calls are TRBV2 and TRBJ1-1; D perhaps matches TRBD1 (5 bases). CDR1 is SNHLY and CDR2 is FYNNEI in the germline V gene. CDR3 length: 13 amino acids. Trimming removed 6 bases at V and 1 base at J, with 9 bases between. DNA for the CDR3: TGTGCCAGCAGGGGGGACGCGAACACTGAAGCTTTCTTA. Protein product: CASRGDANTEAFL.

This chain joins TRBV3-1 and TRBJ2-5; TRBD2 is a possible D gene (7 bases). There are 16 residues in the CDR3. The V gene lost 1 base and the J gene lost 5 bases, with 17 bases spanning the gap. The germline CDR1 and CDR2 sequences are LGHDT and YNNKEL (reference sequence). CDR3 in DNA: TGTGCCAGCAGCCAAGGCCGGCTAGGGGGGGTGGAGACCCAGTACTTC. This encodes CASSQGRLGGVETQYF.

CDR3 in amino acids: CASSLGRTGALPDTQYF. The CDR3 nucleotides read TGTGCCAGCAGCTTGGGTCGGACAGGGGCTTTGCCAGATACGCAGTATTTT. J is TRBJ2-3 and V is TRBV5-5; 9 nucleotides line up with TRBD1. Germline trimming cut 0 bases from V and 4 bases from J; bases unmatched to any gene: 9. Germline CDR1 reads SGHKS; CDR2 reads YYEKEE (reference sequence). The CDR3 has 17 residues.

The V gene is TRBV7-9, the J gene TRBJ2-3; 9 bases fit TRBD2. V was clipped by 1 base and J by 4 bases; unmatched bases: 6. The CDR3 totals 16 residues. Germline V gene lookup returns CDR1 SEHNR and CDR2 FQNEAQ (reference sequence). The CDR3 DNA reads TGTGCCAGCAGCTTAGTACTAGCGGGTTACGCAGATACGCAGTATTTT. It specifies CASSLVLAGYADTQYF.

This clonotype was detected a few times. V and J are TRBV29-1 and TRBJ2-3; TRBD1 matches 7 bases. Losses at the gene ends were 4 bases for V and 6 bases for J; bases not matched to a gene: 10. This CDR3 has 14 amino acids. Germline assignment: CDR1 SQVTM and CDR2 ANQGSEA. DNA for the CDR3: TGCAGCGTTGGTCGGGACAGTCGAGTGGATACGCAGTATTTT. Translating gives CSVGRDSRVDTQYF.

The chain recombines TRBV12-3 or TRBV12-4 with TRBJ1-2; 8 bases are shared with TRBD1. J lost 2 bases, V lost 6 bases, and 2 bases had no gene match. This CDR3 comprises 13 residues. CDR3 loop: CASRRTGNYGYTF. In DNA, the CDR3 is TGTGCCAGCAGGCGGACAGGGAACTATGGCTACACCTTC.

There are a few counts of this clonotype. V usage is TRBV20-1 and J usage is TRBJ2-7, with D unclear. Per the germline V gene, CDR1 is DFQATT and CDR2 is SNEGSKA (reference sequence). The CDR3 is 15 amino acids. The V end lost 3 bases, the J end lost 1 base, and 16 bases lay between the germline ends. CDR3 region: CSASPRSRASYEQYF. Written as DNA, the CDR3 is TGCAGTGCTAGCCCTCGGTCTCGAGCATCCTACGAGCAGTACTTC.

There are a few counts of this clonotype. The chain carries TRBV7-2 and TRBJ2-1; 10 bases fit TRBD1. The V gene end was trimmed by 1 base and the J gene end by 4 bases; junction bases not matched to a gene: 13. The CDR3 runs to 19 residues. Germline CDR1 is SGHTA and CDR2 is FQGNSA. The CDR3 nucleotides are TGTGCCAGCAGCTTAGATTCTAGGGGACAGGGGTCCCAATACAATGAGCAGTTCTTC. It specifies CASSLDSRGQGSQYNEQFF.

The V and J genes are TRBV20-1 and TRBJ1-1; no reliable D call. V lost 2 bases and J 1 base, leaving 11 bases between the germline ends. Germline V gives CDR1 DFQATT, CDR2 SNEGSKA (reference sequence). The CDR3 is 14 residues long. CDR3 bases: TGCAGTGCTAGACAGCCGACGGCGAACACTGAAGCTTTCTTT. This translates into CSARQPTANTEAFF.

The rearrangement joins TRBV12-3 or TRBV12-4 to TRBJ2-1; D unresolved. The J call may be wrong; the DNA end is better matched by TRBJ2-7. The CDR3 contains 13 residues. The CDR3 DNA is TGTGCCAGCAGTTTGAAACTAAACAATGAGCAGTACTTC. Residues: CASSLKLNNEQYF.

The chain uses TRBV20-1 and TRBJ2-3, with TRBD2 matching 7 bases. The V and J ends lost 0 bases and 2 bases, in that order; junction bases with no gene match: 11. Germline V CDR1 and CDR2: DFQATT, SNEGSKA (reference sequence). This CDR3 is 17 amino acids long. CDR3 residues: CSARDYPVGGITDTQYF. In nucleotides, the CDR3 is TGCAGTGCTAGAGATTACCCGGTCGGGGGGATCACAGATACGCAGTATTTT.

The chain is built from TRBV28 and TRBJ1-5; D is unclear. The CDR3 is 14 amino acids. Trimming left V 6 bases short and J 7 bases short, with 16 bases between. Germline V gene data show CDR1 as MDHEN and CDR2 as SYDVKM. The chain's CDR3 is CASRILGKGQPQHF. The CDR3 DNA sequence: TGTGCCAGCAGGATTTTGGGGAAAGGGCAGCCCCAGCATTTT.

The CDR3 DNA is TGCAGCGTTGAGGGTGGGGGACGGACCACAGATACGCAGTATTTT. Its translation: CSVEGGGRTTDTQYF. The rearrangement uses TRBV29-1 and TRBJ2-3; D is perhaps TRBD1 or TRBD2 (5 bases each). This CDR3 has 15 amino acids. The V gene's germline CDR1 is SQVTM and CDR2 ANQGSEA. Trimming cost V 3 bases and J 2 bases, with 15 bases left between them.

The V and J genes are TRBV5-1 and TRBJ2-7, with D unresolved. The CDR3 consists of 15 residues. Germline loops: CDR1 SGHRS, CDR2 YFSETQ. Trimming took off 0 bases at V and 1 base at J, with 11 bases between the two ends. The CDR3 region has the DNA TGCGCCAGCAGCTTGGAGGCCTGGGGTTCCTACGAGCAGTACTTC. This translates into CASSLEAWGSYEQYF.

This chain connects TRBV12-3 or TRBV12-4 to TRBJ1-6; D call uncertain. CDR3 size: 12 residues. V dropped 2 bases and J dropped 6 bases, with 2 bases sitting between them. CDR3 nucleotide sequence: TGTGCCAGCAGTTTACCTAATTCACCCCTCCACTTT. Translating it yields CASSLPNSPLHF.

The chain recombines TRBV12-3 or TRBV12-4 with TRBJ2-1; D gene uncertain. This CDR3 has 11 residues. Trimming left V 2 bases short and J 8 bases short, with 4 bases between. The CDR3 here is CASSLPDEQFF. CDR3 in DNA: TGTGCCAGCAGTTTACCCGATGAGCAGTTCTTC.

This chain links TRBV13 with TRBJ2-1, with 7 bases fitting TRBD2. Germline V lookup: CDR1 PRHDT, CDR2 FYEKMQ (reference sequence). The V gene end was trimmed by 5 bases and the J gene end by 8 bases; junction bases not matched to a gene: 6. This CDR3 is built from 13 residues. The CDR3 DNA is TGTGCCAGCAGCCCGACTAGCTGGGATGAGCAGTTCTTC. Its translation: CASSPTSWDEQFF.

This clonotype has more than one count but fewer than ten. The chain couples TRBV13 to TRBJ1-2, with no clear D. The CDR3 is 14 amino acids. V was cut by 5 bases and J by 2 bases, with 12 bases left in between. CDR1 is PRHDT and CDR2 is FYEKMQ in the germline V gene (reference sequence). The CDR3 DNA sequence: TGTGCCAGCAGCCGACGTGGACCCAACTATGGCTACACCTTC. It encodes CASSRRGPNYGYTF.

This chain connects TRBV12-3 or TRBV12-4 to TRBJ1-2, with D possibly matching TRBD1 (6 bases). The V gene lost 8 bases and the J gene lost 5 bases, with 12 bases spanning the gap. This CDR3 is 12 amino acids long. The CDR3: CASVRGAYGYTF. In nucleotides, the CDR3 is TGTGCCAGCGTCCGGGGGGCTTATGGCTACACCTTC.

V gene TRBV2 combines with J gene TRBJ2-3; D remains ambiguous. Trimming stripped 6 bases from V and 6 bases from J, with 1 base between. Per the germline V gene, CDR1 is SNHLY and CDR2 is FYNNEI. The CDR3 length is 9 residues. CDR3 in DNA: TGTGCCAGCAGCGATACGCAGTATTTT. Amino acids: CASSDTQYF.

The rearrangement joins TRBV6-2 or TRBV6-3 to TRBJ2-4; D could derive from TRBD1 or TRBD2 (6 bases each). The CDR3 contains 14 residues. With 6 bases removed from V and 7 bases from J, the gap between germline ends came to 16 bases. Germline V CDR1 and CDR2: MNHEY, SVGEGT. The CDR3 DNA reads as TGTGCCAGCAGGCACAGTGGGGGGCTGAACATTCAGTACTTC. This gives the protein CASRHSGGLNIQYF.

As for this clonotype: One end of the junction does not line up with germline, which may come from a read error. The chain combines TRBV25-1 with TRBJ1-5; D might be TRBD1 (6 bases). The CDR3 spans 13 residues. Germline loops: CDR1 MGHDK, CDR2 SYGVNS. CDR3 protein: CASSDRDNQLQHF. The DNA of the CDR3 is TGTGCCAGCAGTGACAGGGACAATCAGCTCCAGCATTTT.